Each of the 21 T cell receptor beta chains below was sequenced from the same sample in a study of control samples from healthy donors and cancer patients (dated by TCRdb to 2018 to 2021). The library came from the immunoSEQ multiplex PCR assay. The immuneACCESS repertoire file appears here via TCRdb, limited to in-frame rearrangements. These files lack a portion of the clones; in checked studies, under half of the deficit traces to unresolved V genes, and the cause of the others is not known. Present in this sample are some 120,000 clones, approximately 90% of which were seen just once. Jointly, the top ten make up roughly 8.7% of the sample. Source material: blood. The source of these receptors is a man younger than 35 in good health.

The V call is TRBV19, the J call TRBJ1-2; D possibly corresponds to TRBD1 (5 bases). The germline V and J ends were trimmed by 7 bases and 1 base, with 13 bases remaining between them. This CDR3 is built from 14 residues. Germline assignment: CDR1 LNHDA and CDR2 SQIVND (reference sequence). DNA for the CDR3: TGTGCCAGTAATCCTGGACAAATTAACTATGGCTACACCTTC. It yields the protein CASNPGQINYGYTF.

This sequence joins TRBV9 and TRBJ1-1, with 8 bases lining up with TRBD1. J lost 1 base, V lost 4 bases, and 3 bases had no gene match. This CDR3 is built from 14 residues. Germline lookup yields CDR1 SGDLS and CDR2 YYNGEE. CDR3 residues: CASSLTGANTEAFF. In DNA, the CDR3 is TGTGCCAGCAGCTTGACAGGGGCGAACACTGAAGCTTTCTTT.

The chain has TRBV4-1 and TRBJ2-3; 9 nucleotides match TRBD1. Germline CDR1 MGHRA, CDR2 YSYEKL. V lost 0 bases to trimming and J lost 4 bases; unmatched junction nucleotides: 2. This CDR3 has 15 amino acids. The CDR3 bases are TGCGCCAGCAGCCAAGAACAGGGGGCTTCAGATACGCAGTATTTT. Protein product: CASSQEQGASDTQYF.

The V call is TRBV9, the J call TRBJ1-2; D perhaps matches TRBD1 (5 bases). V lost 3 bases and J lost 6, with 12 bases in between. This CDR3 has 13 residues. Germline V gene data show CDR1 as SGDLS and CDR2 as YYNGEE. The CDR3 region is CASSARTSHGYTF. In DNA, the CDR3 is TGTGCCAGCAGCGCCCGGACAAGCCATGGCTACACCTTC.

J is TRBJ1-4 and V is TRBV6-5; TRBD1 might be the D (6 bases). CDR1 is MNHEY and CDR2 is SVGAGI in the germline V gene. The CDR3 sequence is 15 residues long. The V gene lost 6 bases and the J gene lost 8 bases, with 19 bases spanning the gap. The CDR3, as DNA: TGTGCCAGCAGCTCCGGACAGACATGGGGGGAAAAACTGTTTTTT. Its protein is CASSSGQTWGEKLFF.

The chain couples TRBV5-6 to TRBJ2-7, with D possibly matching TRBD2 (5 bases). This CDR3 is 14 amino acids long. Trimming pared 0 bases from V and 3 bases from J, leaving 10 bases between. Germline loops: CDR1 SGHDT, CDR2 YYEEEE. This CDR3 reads CASSLGLANYEQYF. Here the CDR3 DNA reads TGTGCCAGCAGCTTGGGCCTAGCTAACTACGAGCAGTACTTC. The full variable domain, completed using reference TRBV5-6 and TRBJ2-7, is DAGVTQSPTHLIKTRGQQVTLRCSPKSGHDTVSWYQQALGQGPQFIFQYYEEEERQRGNFPDRFSGHQFPNYSSELNVNALLLGDSALYLCASSLGLANYEQYFGPGTRLTVT.

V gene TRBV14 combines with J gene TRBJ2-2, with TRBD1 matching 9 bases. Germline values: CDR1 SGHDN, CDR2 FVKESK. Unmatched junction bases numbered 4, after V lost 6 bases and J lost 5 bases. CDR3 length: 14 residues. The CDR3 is CASSRTGETGELFF. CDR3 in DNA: TGTGCCAGCAGTCGGACAGGGGAAACCGGGGAGCTGTTTTTT.

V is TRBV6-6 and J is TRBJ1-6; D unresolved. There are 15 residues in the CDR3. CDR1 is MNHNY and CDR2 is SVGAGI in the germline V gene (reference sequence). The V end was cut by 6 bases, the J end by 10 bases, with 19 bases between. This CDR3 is CASSRDSVGGSPLHF. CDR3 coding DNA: TGTGCCAGCAGCCGCGACTCGGTAGGCGGATCACCCCTCCACTTT.

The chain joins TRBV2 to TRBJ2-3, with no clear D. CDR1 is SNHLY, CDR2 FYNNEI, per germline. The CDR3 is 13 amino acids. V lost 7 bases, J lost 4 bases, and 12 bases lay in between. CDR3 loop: CASKWGIADTQYF. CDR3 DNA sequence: TGTGCCAGCAAATGGGGTATTGCAGATACGCAGTATTTT.

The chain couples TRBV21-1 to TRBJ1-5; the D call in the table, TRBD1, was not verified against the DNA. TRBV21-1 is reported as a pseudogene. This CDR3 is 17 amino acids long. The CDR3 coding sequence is TGTGCCAGCAGCAAAGGGGCAGGGAATGGAAGGAATCAGCCCCAGCATTTT. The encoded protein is CASSKGAGNGRNQPQHF.

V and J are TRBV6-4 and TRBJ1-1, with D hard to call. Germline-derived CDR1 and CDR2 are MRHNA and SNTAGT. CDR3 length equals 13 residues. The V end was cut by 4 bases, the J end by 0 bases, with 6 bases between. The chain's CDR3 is CASSVGVNTEAFF. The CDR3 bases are TGTGCCAGCAGTGTAGGAGTGAACACTGAAGCTTTCTTT.

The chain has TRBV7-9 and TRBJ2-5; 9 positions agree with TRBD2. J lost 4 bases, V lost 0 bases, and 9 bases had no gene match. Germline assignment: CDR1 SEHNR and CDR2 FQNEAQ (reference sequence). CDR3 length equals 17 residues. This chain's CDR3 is CASSLARGGASLETQYF. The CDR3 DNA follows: TGTGCCAGCAGCTTAGCTCGCGGGGGGGCTTCATTAGAGACCCAGTACTTC.

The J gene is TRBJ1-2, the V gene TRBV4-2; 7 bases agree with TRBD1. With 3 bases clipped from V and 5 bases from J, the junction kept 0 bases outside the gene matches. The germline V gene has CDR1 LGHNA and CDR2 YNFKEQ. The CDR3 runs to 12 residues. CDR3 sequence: CASSQTGYGYTF. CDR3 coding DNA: TGTGCCAGCAGCCAGACAGGGTATGGCTACACCTTC.

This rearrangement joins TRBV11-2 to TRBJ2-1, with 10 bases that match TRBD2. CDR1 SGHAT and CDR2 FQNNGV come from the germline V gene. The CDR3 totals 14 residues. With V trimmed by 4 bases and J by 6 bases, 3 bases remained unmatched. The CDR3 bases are TGTGCCAGCAGCTCAATAGCGGGGGGCAATGAGCAGTTCTTC. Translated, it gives CASSSIAGGNEQFF.

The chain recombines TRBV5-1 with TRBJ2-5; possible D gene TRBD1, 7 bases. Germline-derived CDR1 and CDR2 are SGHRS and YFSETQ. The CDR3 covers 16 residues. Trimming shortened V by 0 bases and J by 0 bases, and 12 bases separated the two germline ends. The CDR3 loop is CASSLAAGGNQETQYF. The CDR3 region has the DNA TGCGCCAGCAGCTTGGCGGCAGGGGGGAACCAAGAGACCCAGTACTTC. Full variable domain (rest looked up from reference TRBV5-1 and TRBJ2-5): KAGVTQTPRYLIKTRGQQVTLSCSPISGHRSVSWYQQTPGQGLQFLFEYFSETQRNKGNFPGRFSGRQFSNSRSEMNVSTLELGDSALYLCASSLAAGGNQETQYFGPGTRLLVL.

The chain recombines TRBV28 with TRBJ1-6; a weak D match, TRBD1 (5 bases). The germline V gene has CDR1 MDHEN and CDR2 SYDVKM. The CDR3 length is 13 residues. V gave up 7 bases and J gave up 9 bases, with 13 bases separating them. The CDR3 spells CASTLSGGSPLHF. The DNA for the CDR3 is TGTGCCAGCACCCTCTCTGGGGGTTCACCCCTCCACTTT. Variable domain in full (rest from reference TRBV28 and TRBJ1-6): DVKVTQSSRYLVKRTGEKVFLECVQDMDHENMFWYRQDPGLGLRLIYFSYDVKMKEKGDIPEGYSVSREKKERFSLILESASTNQTSMYLCASTLSGGSPLHFGNGTRLTVT.

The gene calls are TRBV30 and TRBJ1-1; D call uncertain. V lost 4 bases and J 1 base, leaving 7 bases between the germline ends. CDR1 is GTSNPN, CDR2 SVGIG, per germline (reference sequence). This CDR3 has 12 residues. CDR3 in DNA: TGTGCCTGGACCGAGGGGAACACTGAAGCTTTCTTT. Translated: CAWTEGNTEAFF.

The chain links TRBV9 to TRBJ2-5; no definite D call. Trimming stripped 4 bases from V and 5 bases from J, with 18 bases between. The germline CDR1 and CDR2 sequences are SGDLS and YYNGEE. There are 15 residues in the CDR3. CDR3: CASSPRLSGQETQYF. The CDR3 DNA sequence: TGTGCCAGCAGCCCCCGACTGTCCGGCCAGGAGACCCAGTACTTC.

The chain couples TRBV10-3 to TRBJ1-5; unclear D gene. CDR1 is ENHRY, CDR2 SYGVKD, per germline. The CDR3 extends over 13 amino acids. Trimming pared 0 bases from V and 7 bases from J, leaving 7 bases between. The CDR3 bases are TGTGCCATCAGTGAGTCGGGCGGGCAGCCCCAGCATTTT. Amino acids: CAISESGGQPQHF.

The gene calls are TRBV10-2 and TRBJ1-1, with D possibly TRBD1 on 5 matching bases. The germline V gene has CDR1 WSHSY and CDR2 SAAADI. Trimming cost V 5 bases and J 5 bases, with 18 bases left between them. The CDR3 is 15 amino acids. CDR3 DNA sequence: TGCGCCAGCAGTTATCCCGGGACGCCGGAGACTGAAGCTTTCTTT. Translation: CASSYPGTPETEAFF.

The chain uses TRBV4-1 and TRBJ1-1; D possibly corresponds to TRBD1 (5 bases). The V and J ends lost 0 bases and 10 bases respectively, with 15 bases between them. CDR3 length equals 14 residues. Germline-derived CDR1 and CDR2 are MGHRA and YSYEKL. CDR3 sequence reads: CASSQEEAGRAAFF. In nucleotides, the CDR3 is TGCGCCAGCAGCCAAGAGGAAGCAGGGCGTGCAGCTTTCTTT.